Shown below are 23 T cell receptor beta chains from a single sample sequenced in a study of CD8 T cells in ankylosing spondylitis. TCRdb passed the 5' RACE reads through MiXCR, listing each CDR3 protein once. The table has more than 650,000 distinct CDR3 sequences, about an eighth seen once. Study-wide results and caveats: Made up of 7 to 9 highly homologous variants, a TCR beta motif appeared characteristic of ankylosing spondylitis blood.

These receptors' antigens are unknown. The sequenced sample was blood, either unsorted or a sorted T cell fraction (not recorded which). Receptors originate from a male donor with ankylosing spondylitis.

Many counts were recorded for this clonotype. This chain joins TRBV6-2 or TRBV6-3 and TRBJ2-1; 8 positions agree with TRBD2. Looked up from germline, CDR1 is MNHEY and CDR2 is SVGEGT. Trimming cost V 4 bases and J 7 bases; bases outside gene matches: 9. This CDR3 has 15 residues. As DNA, the CDR3 is TGTGCCAGCAGTTTCATAGCGGGGCTCGGGAATGAGCAGTTCTTC. Amino acid sequence: CASSFIAGLGNEQFF.

The chain recombines TRBV27 with TRBJ2-7; possibly TRBD1 for D (6 bases). Germline V gives CDR1 MNHEY, CDR2 SMNVEV (reference sequence). Trimming removed 6 bases at V and 2 bases at J, with 20 bases between. The CDR3 contains 16 residues. For the CDR3, the DNA is TGTGCCAGCAGCCCCGGGTGGGCCAGGGGACCCTACGAGCAGTACTTC. It yields the protein CASSPGWARGPYEQYF.

This clonotype was picked up many times. V and J are TRBV5-1 and TRBJ2-3; 7 positions agree with TRBD1. Losses at the gene ends were 0 bases for V and 2 bases for J; bases not matched to a gene: 6. This CDR3 region has 16 residues. Germline V lookup: CDR1 SGHRS, CDR2 YFSETQ. CDR3 DNA: TGCGCCAGCAGCTTGGCGCGGACAGGCCCCACAGATACGCAGTATTTT. Its translation is CASSLARTGPTDTQYF.

This clonotype was seen more than once but under ten times. V is TRBV4-3 and J is TRBJ1-2; D unclear. CDR1 and CDR2 (germline): LGHNA, YSLEER. V was clipped by 0 bases and J by 1 base, with 9 bases between them. CDR3 length: 15 residues. In DNA form, the CDR3 reads TGCGCCAGCAGCCAAGATTTCGGCAGTAACTATGGCTACACCTTC. As protein: CASSQDFGSNYGYTF.

This clonotype was seen at least ten times. This rearrangement joins TRBV7-9 to TRBJ1-1, with D unresolved. Trimming shortened V by 5 bases and J by 5 bases, and 12 bases separated the two germline ends. Looked up from germline, CDR1 is SEHNR and CDR2 is FQNEAQ (reference sequence). The CDR3 consists of 13 residues. CDR3 DNA sequence: TGTGCCAGCAGCCCCGCGGGTTGGACTGAAGCTTTCTTT. This translates into CASSPAGWTEAFF.

This clonotype was detected many times. The V call is TRBV7-2, the J call TRBJ1-2, with D possibly matching TRBD1 (5 bases). This CDR3 has 14 residues. V lost 5 bases and J 10 bases, leaving 20 bases between the germline ends. The V gene's germline CDR1 is SGHTA and CDR2 FQGNSA. CDR3: CASSPDSSGGDYTF. CDR3 nucleotides: TGTGCCAGCAGCCCTGACAGCTCTGGCGGGGACTACACCTTC.

This clonotype was detected only a few times. V and J are TRBV20-1 and TRBJ2-2; 8 nucleotides agree with TRBD1. CDR3 length equals 14 residues. Germline values: CDR1 DFQATT, CDR2 SNEGSKA (reference sequence). Germline trimming cut 5 bases from V and 1 base from J; bases unmatched to any gene: 3. The CDR3 protein is CSAYGQGNTGELFF. The CDR3 DNA follows: TGCAGTGCTTACGGACAGGGGAACACCGGGGAGCTGTTTTTT.

This clonotype was detected a few times. V and J are TRBV20-1 and TRBJ2-5; the match to TRBD2 covers 10 bases. The junction had 7 bases not matched to a gene; V was cut back by 6 bases and J by 0 bases. Germline V gives CDR1 DFQATT, CDR2 SNEGSKA (reference sequence). This CDR3 has 15 residues. For the CDR3, the DNA is TGCAGTGCGTCAACTAGCGGGGCGTACCAAGAGACCCAGTACTTC. Protein: CSASTSGAYQETQYF.

The J gene is TRBJ1-1, the V gene TRBV20-1, with TRBD1 matching 10 bases. With 6 bases clipped from V and 0 bases from J, the junction kept 7 bases outside the gene matches. The CDR3 totals 15 residues. CDR1 DFQATT and CDR2 SNEGSKA come from the germline V gene (reference sequence). The CDR3 spells CSASDRGRMNTEAFF. CDR3 nucleotides: TGCAGTGCAAGCGACAGGGGGCGAATGAACACTGAAGCTTTCTTT.

The V and J genes are TRBV5-1 and TRBJ2-1, with 11 bases that match TRBD2. Trimming at V came to 4 bases and at J to 8 bases, leaving 8 bases not matched to a gene. The CDR3 has 15 residues. Germline V gene data show CDR1 as SGHRS and CDR2 as YFSETQ. CDR3 loop: CASSETSGSGDEQFF. The CDR3 DNA follows: TGCGCCAGCAGCGAAACTAGCGGGAGTGGGGATGAGCAGTTCTTC.

The genes are TRBV12-3 or TRBV12-4 and TRBJ1-5; D gene ambiguous. This CDR3 has 13 amino acids. Trimming removed 7 bases at V and 2 bases at J, with 9 bases between. CDR3 in DNA: TGTGCCAGCACGGGTTTAGGCAATCAGCCCCAGCATTTT. It specifies CASTGLGNQPQHF.

This clonotype has a handful of counts. The gene calls are TRBV5-6 and TRBJ2-7; 8 bases match TRBD1. This CDR3 is built from 14 residues. The germline V gene encodes CDR1 SGHDT and CDR2 YYEEEE. The ends lost 5 bases at V and 3 bases at J; junction bases unmatched: 7. CDR3 sequence reads: CASRRTGYLYEQYF. Written as DNA, the CDR3 is TGTGCCAGCAGACGGACAGGGTATCTCTACGAGCAGTACTTC.

This rearrangement joins TRBV30 to TRBJ2-3; D possibly corresponds to TRBD1 (6 bases). CDR1 and CDR2 (germline): GTSNPN, SVGIG (reference sequence). The CDR3 has 13 amino acids. Trimming left V 6 bases short and J 0 bases short, with 10 bases between. CDR3 sequence: CACTGFSTDTQYF. The CDR3 coding sequence is TGTGCCTGTACAGGGTTTAGCACAGATACGCAGTATTTT. Drawing the rest from reference TRBV30 and TRBJ2-3, the complete variable domain is SQTIHQWPATLVQPVGSPLSLECTVEGTSNPNLYWYRQAAGRGLQLLFYSVGIGQISSEVPQNLSASRPQDRQFILSSKKLLLSDSGFYLCACTGFSTDTQYFGPGTRLTVL.

This clonotype has just a few counts. The rearrangement uses TRBV20-1 and TRBJ2-1; 7 nucleotides line up with TRBD2. CDR3 length: 15 residues. After removal of 3 bases from V and 9 bases from J, the junction contained 14 bases not matched to a gene. Germline V gene sequence: CDR1 DFQATT, CDR2 SNEGSKA (reference sequence). The CDR3: CSARKGTTLTFEQFF. The CDR3 coding sequence is TGCAGTGCTAGGAAAGGGACTACCCTGACATTTGAGCAGTTCTTC.

There are a few counts of this clonotype. The CDR3 bases are TGCAGTGCTAGCCCAGGCGGCCTCCGGTACGAGCAGTACTTC. Translation: CSASPGGLRYEQYF. V usage is TRBV20-1 and J usage is TRBJ2-7; unclear D gene. The CDR3 is made up of 14 amino acids. In germline, CDR1 is DFQATT, CDR2 SNEGSKA (reference sequence). The V gene lost 3 bases and the J gene lost 4 bases, with 16 bases spanning the gap.

The chain has TRBV12-5 and TRBJ2-1; 8 bases match TRBD2. J lost 9 bases, V lost 1 base, and 11 bases had no gene match. Germline CDR1 and CDR2: LGHNT and FRNRAP. CDR3 length equals 16 residues. CDR3 amino acids: CASGLAGTSRVSEQFF. DNA of the CDR3: TGTGCTAGTGGTTTGGCTGGGACTAGTAGAGTCAGTGAGCAGTTCTTC.

The sample holds a few counts of this clonotype. This chain uses TRBV20-1 with TRBJ2-5; 10 nucleotides align to TRBD2. This CDR3 region has 14 residues. With 3 bases clipped from V and 5 bases from J, the junction kept 6 bases outside the gene matches. Germline lookup yields CDR1 DFQATT and CDR2 SNEGSKA (reference sequence). The CDR3 bases are TGCAGTGCTAGTCAATCTAGCGGGAGCGAGACCCAGTACTTC. Translated, it gives CSASQSSGSETQYF.

The table lists this clonotype with many counts. The rearrangement joins TRBV29-1 to TRBJ2-7; 9 bases are a match to TRBD2. Trimming at V came to 2 bases and at J to 12 bases, leaving 5 bases not matched to a gene. CDR3 length equals 11 residues. CDR1 is SQVTM, CDR2 ANQGSEA, per germline. The CDR3: CSVESTSGMYF. The DNA of the CDR3 is TGCAGCGTTGAATCGACTAGCGGCATGTACTTC.

This chain links TRBV6-2 or TRBV6-3 with TRBJ2-7, with D possibly being TRBD1 or TRBD2 (5 bases each). The length of the CDR3 is 15 residues. Germline CDR1 MNHEY, CDR2 SVGEGT. With 5 bases removed from V and 3 bases from J, the gap between germline ends came to 17 bases. The CDR3 is CASSTLEGNYYEQYF. CDR3 DNA sequence: TGTGCCAGCAGTACTCTCGAGGGGAACTACTACGAGCAGTACTTC.

This clonotype was counted only a few times. The DNA for the CDR3 is TGTGCCAGCAGTTACTCAAGGAGGGAGCGTGACTATGGCTACACCTTC. It translates to CASSYSRRERDYGYTF. The chain joins TRBV6-5 to TRBJ1-2, with no clear D. CDR3 size: 16 residues. In germline, CDR1 is MNHEY, CDR2 SVGAGI. Trimming removed 0 bases from V and 3 bases from J, with 14 bases in between.

The J gene is TRBJ2-1, the V gene TRBV5-4; weak D call: TRBD2 (5 bases). Per the germline V gene, CDR1 is SGHNT and CDR2 is YYREEE (reference sequence). The CDR3 spans 14 residues. V lost 0 bases, J lost 3 bases, and 7 bases lay in between. This CDR3 is CASSLGTYYNEQFF. The CDR3 DNA is TGTGCCAGCAGCTTGGGGACTTACTACAATGAGCAGTTCTTC.

The rearrangement uses TRBV18 and TRBJ2-2; the match to TRBD2 covers 12 bases. Germline V gene data show CDR1 as KGHSH and CDR2 as LQKENI. V lost 1 base to trimming and J lost 3 bases; unmatched junction nucleotides: 0. The CDR3 covers 16 residues. This CDR3 reads CASSPRLAGDTGELFF. CDR3 sequence (DNA): TGTGCCAGCTCACCACGACTAGCGGGAGACACCGGGGAGCTGTTTTTT.

The chain is built from TRBV9 and TRBJ1-1; no clear D gene. Trimming took off 3 bases at V and 0 bases at J, with 12 bases between the two ends. Looked up from germline, CDR1 is SGDLS and CDR2 is YYNGEE. The CDR3 is 15 amino acids. The DNA of the CDR3 is TGTGCCAGCAGCGCGAGGGCCCAAATGAACACTGAAGCTTTCTTT. Translating gives CASSARAQMNTEAFF.